This T cell receptor beta chain originates from a study of T-cell memory formation after mild COVID-19. Constant-segment primers served in 5'RACE that generated TCR alpha and TCR beta cDNA libraries bearing sample barcodes and UMIs. One entry per CDR3 protein results from TCRdb running MiXCR on the 5' RACE reads. The top ten hold 9% to 15% of the sample, which has 470,000 or so distinct CDR3 sequences, about 20% seen once. This clonotype was detected many times. There are 14 residues in the CDR3. Between the trimmed V and J ends, which lost 1 base and 3 bases, there was a span of 7 bases. The TCR sequence derives from an adult woman who had mild COVID-19 (a few samples of this study predate the infection). Cell type and time point are not known. The rearrangement joins TRBV12-3 or TRBV12-4 to TRBJ1-3; no clear D. Sample: PBMCs or a T cell subset sorted from them (not recorded which). This chain's CDR3 is CASSLVSDGNTIYF. Here the CDR3 DNA reads TGTGCCAGCAGTTTAGTCAGCGATGGAAACACCATATATTTT.